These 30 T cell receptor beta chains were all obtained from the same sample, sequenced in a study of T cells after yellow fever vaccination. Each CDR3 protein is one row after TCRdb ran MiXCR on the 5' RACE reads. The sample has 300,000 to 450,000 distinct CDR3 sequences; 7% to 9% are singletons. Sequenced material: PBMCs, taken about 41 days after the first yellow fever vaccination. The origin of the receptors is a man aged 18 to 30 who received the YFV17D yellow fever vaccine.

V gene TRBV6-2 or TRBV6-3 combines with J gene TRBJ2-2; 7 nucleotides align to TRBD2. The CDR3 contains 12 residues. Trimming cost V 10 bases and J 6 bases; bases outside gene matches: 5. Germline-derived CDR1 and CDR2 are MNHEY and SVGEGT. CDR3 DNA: TGTGCCACCGCGGGGAGGGCCGGGGAGCTGTTTTTT. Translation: CATAGRAGELFF.

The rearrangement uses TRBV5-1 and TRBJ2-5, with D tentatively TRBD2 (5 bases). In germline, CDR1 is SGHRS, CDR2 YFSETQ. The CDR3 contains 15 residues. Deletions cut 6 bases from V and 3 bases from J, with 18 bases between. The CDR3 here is CASTWAQAGEETQYF. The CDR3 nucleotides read TGCGCCAGCACTTGGGCCCAGGCGGGTGAAGAGACCCAGTACTTC.

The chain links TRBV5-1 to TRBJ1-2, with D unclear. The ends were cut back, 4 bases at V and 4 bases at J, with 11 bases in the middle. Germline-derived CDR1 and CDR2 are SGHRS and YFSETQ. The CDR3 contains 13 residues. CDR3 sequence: CASSHGWVYGYTF. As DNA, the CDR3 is TGCGCCAGCAGCCACGGTTGGGTCTATGGCTACACCTTC.

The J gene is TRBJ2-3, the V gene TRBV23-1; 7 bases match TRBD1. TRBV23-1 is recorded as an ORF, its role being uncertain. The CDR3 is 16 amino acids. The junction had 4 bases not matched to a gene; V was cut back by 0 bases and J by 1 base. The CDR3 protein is CASSQSQGTGTDTQYF. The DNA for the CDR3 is TGCGCCAGCAGTCAATCGCAGGGGACAGGCACAGATACGCAGTATTTT.

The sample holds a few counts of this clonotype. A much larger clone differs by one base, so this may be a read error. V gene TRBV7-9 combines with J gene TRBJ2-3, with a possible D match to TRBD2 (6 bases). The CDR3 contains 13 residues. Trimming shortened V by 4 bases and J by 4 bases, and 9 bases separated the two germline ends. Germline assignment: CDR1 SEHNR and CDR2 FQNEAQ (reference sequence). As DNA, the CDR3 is TGTGCCAGCAGCTCCCCGGGGGCAGATACGCAGTATTTT. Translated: CASSSPGADTQYF.

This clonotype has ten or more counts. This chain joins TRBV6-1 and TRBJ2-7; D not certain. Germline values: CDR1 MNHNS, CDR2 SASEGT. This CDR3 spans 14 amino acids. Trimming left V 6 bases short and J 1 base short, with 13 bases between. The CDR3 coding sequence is TGTGCCAGCAGCCGATCGGACGGATCCTACGAGCAGTACTTC. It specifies CASSRSDGSYEQYF.

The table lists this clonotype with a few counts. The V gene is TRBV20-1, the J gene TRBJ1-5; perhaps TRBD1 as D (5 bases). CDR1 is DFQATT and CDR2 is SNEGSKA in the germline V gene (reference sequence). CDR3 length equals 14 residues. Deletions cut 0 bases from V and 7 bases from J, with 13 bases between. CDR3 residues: CSARDLQGGQPQHF. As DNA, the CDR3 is TGCAGTGCTAGAGATCTCCAGGGAGGCCAGCCCCAGCATTTT.

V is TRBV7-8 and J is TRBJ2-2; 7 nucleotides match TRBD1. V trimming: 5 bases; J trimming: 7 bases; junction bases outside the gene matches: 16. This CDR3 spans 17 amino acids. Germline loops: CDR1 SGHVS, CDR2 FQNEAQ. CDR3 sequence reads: CASSTSGTVLSVGELFF. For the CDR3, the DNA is TGTGCCAGCAGCACATCCGGGACAGTCCTATCTGTCGGGGAGCTGTTTTTT.

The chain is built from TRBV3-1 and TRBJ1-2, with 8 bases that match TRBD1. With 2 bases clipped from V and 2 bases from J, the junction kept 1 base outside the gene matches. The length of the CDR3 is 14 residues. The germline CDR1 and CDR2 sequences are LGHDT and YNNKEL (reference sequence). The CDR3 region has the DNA TGTGCCAGCAGCCAAAGGACAGGGAACTATGGCTACACCTTC. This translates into CASSQRTGNYGYTF.

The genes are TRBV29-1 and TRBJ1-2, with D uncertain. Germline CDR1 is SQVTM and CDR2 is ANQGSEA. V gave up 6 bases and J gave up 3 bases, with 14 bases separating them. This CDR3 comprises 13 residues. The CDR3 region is CSVWGSKYYGYTF. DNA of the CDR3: TGCAGCGTGTGGGGATCTAAATACTATGGCTACACCTTC.

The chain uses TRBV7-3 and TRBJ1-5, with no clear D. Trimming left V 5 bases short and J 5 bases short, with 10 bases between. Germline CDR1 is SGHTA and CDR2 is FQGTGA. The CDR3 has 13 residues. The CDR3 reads CASSPSQDQPQHF. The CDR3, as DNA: TGTGCCAGCAGCCCTTCCCAGGATCAGCCCCAGCATTTT.

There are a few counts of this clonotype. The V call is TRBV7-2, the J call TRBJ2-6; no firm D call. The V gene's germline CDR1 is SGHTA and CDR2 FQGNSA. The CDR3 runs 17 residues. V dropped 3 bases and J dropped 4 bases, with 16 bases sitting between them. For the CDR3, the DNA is TGTGCCAGCAGCTTGAACAGTCTTCCCGCCGGGGCCAACGTCCTGACTTTC. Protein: CASSLNSLPAGANVLTF.

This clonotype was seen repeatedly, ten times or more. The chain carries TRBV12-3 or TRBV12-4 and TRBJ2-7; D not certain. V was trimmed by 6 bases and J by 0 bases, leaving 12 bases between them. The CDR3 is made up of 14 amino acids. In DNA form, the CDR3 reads TGTGCCAGCAGGATGTCAGAAAGCTCCTACGAGCAGTACTTC. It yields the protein CASRMSESSYEQYF.

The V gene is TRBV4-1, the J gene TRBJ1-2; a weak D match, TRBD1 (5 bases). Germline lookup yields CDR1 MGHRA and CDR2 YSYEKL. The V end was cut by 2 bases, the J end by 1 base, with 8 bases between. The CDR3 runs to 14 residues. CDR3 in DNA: TGCGCCAGCAGCCAATCGCAGGGTAACTATGGCTACACCTTC. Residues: CASSQSQGNYGYTF.

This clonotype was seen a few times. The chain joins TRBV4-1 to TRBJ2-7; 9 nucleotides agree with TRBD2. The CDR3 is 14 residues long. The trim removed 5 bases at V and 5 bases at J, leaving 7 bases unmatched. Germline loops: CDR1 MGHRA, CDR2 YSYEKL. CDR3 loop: CASSLLAGVDEQYF. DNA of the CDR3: TGCGCCAGCAGCTTATTAGCGGGGGTGGACGAGCAGTACTTC.

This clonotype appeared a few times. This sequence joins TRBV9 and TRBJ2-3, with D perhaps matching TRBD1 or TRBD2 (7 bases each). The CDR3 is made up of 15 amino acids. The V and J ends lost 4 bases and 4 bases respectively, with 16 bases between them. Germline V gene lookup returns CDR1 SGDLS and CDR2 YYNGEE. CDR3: CASSPRGGLADTQYF. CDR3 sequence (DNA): TGTGCCAGCAGCCCCAGGGGGGGCCTGGCAGATACGCAGTATTTT.

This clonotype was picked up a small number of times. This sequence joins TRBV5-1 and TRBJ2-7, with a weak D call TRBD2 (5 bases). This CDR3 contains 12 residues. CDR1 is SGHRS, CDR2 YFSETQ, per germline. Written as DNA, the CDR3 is TGCCGGCGAGGGTCCAGCTCCTACGAGCAGTACTTC. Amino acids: CRRGSSSYEQYF.

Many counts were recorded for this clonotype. The CDR3 sequence: CASSEGRGRDEQFF. The CDR3 DNA follows: TGTGCCAGCAGTGAAGGACGGGGACGGGATGAGCAGTTCTTC. The genes are TRBV6-1 and TRBJ2-1; D possibly matches TRBD1 or TRBD2 (5 bases each). V was shortened by 1 base and J by 8 bases, with 12 bases between the two germline ends. Germline lookup yields CDR1 MNHNS and CDR2 SASEGT. The CDR3 is made up of 14 amino acids.

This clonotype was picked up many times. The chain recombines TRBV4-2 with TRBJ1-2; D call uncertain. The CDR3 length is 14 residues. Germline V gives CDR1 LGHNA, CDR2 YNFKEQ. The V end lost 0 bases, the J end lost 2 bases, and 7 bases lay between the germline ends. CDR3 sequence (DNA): TGTGCCAGCAGCCAAGATAAGCGGAACTATGGCTACACCTTC. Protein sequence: CASSQDKRNYGYTF.

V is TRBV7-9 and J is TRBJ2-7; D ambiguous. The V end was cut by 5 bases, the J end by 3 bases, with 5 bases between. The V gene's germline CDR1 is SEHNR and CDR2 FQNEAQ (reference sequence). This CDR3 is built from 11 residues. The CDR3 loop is CASSTNYEQYF. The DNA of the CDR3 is TGTGCCAGCAGCACGAACTACGAGCAGTACTTC.

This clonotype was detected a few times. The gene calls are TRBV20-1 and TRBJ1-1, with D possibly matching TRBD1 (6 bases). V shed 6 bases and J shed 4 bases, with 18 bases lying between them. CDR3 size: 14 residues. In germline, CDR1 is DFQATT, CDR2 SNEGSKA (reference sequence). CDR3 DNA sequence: TGCAGTGCCAGTCGAACCAGGGGCTCCACTGAAGCTTTCTTT. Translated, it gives CSASRTRGSTEAFF.

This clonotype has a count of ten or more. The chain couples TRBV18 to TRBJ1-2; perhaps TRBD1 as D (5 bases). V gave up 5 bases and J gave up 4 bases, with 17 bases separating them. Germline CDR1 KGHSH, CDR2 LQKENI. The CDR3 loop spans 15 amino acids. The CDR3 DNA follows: TGTGCCAGCTCAATCGTTACAGGAGGAGCCTATGGCTACACCTTC. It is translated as CASSIVTGGAYGYTF. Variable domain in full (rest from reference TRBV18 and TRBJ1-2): NAGVMQNPRHLVRRRGQEARLRCSPMKGHSHVYWYRQLPEEGLKFMVYLQKENIIDESGMPKERFSAEFPKEGPSILRIQQVVRGDSAAYFCASSIVTGGAYGYTFGSGTRLTVV.

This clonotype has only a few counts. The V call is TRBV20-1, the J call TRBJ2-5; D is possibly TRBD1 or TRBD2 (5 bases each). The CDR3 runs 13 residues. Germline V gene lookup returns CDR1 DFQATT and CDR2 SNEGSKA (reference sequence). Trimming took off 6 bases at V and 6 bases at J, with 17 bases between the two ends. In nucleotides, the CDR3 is TGCAGTGCGACTTCAACGGGGACGAAGACCCAGTACTTC. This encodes CSATSTGTKTQYF.

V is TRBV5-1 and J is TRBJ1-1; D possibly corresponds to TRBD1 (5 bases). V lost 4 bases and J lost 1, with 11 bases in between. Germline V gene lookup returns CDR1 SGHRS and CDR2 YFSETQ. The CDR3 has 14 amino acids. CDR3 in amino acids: CASSGGTENTEAFF. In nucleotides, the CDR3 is TGCGCCAGCAGCGGGGGGACTGAGAACACTGAAGCTTTCTTT.

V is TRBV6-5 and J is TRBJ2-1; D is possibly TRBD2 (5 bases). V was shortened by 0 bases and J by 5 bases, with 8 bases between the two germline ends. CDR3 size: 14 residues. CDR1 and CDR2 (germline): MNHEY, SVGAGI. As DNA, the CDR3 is TGTGCCAGCAGTTACTCCGCAGCGGACAATGAGCAGTTCTTC. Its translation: CASSYSAADNEQFF.

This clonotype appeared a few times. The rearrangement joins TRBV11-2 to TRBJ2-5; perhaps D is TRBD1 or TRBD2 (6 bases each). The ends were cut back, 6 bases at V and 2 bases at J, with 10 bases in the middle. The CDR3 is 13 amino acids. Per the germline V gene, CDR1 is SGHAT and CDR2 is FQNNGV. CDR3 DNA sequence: TGTGCCAGCAGTACGGGGGCGCAAGAGACCCAGTACTTC. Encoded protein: CASSTGAQETQYF.

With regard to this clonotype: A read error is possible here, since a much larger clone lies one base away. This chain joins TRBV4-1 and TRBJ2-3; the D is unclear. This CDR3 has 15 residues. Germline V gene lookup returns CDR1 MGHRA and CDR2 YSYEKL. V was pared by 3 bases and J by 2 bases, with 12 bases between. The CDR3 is CASSHGPTTTDTQYF. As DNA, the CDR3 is TGCGCCAGCAGCCATGGACCCACAACCACAGATACGCAGTATTTT.

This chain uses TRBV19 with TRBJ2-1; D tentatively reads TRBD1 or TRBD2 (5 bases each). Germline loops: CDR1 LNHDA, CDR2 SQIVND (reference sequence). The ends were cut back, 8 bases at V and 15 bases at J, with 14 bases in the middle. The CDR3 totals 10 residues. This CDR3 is CASWDLGLFF. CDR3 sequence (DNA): TGTGCCAGTTGGGACCTCGGCCTGTTCTTC.

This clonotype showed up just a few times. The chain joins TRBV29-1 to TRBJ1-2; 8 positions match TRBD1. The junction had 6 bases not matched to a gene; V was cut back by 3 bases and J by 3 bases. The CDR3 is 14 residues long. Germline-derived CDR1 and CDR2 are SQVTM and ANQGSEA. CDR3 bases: TGCAGCGTTGACTCCGGGACAGGCTACTATGGCTACACCTTC. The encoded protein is CSVDSGTGYYGYTF.

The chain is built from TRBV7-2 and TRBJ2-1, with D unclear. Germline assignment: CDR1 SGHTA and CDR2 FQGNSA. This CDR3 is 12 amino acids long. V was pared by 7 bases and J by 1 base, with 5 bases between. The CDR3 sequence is CASTGSYNEQFF. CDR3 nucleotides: TGTGCCAGCACCGGGTCCTACAATGAGCAGTTCTTC. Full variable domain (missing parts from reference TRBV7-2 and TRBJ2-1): GAGVSQSPSNKVTEKGKDVELRCDPISGHTALYWYRQSLGQGLEFLIYFQGNSAPDKSGLPSDRFSAERTGGSVSTLTIQRTQQEDSAVYLCASTGSYNEQFFGPGTRLTVL.